The rows below give T cell receptor beta chains drawn from one sample of a study of PD-1 blockade in mismatch repair-deficient tumors. The table came from immunoSEQ multiplex PCR; TCRdb's copy has only in-frame clones and leaves some out. The data hold approximately 60,000 clones, with about nine tenths observed a single time. The sequencing used peripheral blood, collected 52 weeks after starting pembrolizumab. The receptor set was obtained from an adult with mismatch repair-deficient cancer. CDR3s leave out the opening cysteine and the closing phenylalanine or tryptophan.

TRBV5-4	TRBJ2-3	ASSLPGQGIDTQY
TRBV6-5	TRBJ2-7	ASRINRAYEQY
TRBV5-8	TRBJ2-3	ASSHGLAGRTDTQY
TRBV7-9	TRBJ2-7	ASSLAAAAYEQY
TRBV18	TRBJ2-7	ASSSLGVGSDRGYEQY
TRBV19	TRBJ2-1	ASSIGGGAYNEQF
TRBV6-4	TRBJ2-2	ASSGPGSSGLNTGELF
TRBV29-1	TRBJ1-2	SVRTGATNYGYT
TRBV5-6	TRBJ2-7	ASSLEQTYFYEQY
TRBV27	TRBJ2-1	ASTKTREMYNEQF
TRBV9	TRBJ2-1	ASSVGGLGGEQF
TRBV19	TRBJ2-1	ASSMGVANEQF
TRBV15	TRBJ1-2	ATSRDWSDNYGYT
TRBV2	TRBJ2-3	ASSEALKRTDTQY
TRBV2	TRBJ2-5	ASSDGTVWMGGQETQY
TRBV4-3	TRBJ1-5	ASSQDWEDQPQH
TRBV6-6	TRBJ1-4	ASSSDRGGEKLF
TRBV5-8	TRBJ2-7	ASNPWGSVNYEQY
TRBV5-1	TRBJ2-5	ASTRGREEETQY
TRBV19	TRBJ2-3	ASRTGQGAGDTQY
TRBV7-2	TRBJ1-1	ASSLGGVSTEAF
TRBV4-3	TRBJ2-3	ASSQGGQVADTQY
TRBV7-6	TRBJ1-2	ASGKGGNYGYT
TRBV10-3	TRBJ1-1	AIWDISVMNTEAF
TRBV6-6	TRBJ1-1	ASSYSPRPMNTEAF
TRBV15	TRBJ2-5	ATSRGRETQY
TRBV7-8	TRBJ2-3	ASSLTTGTDTQY
TRBV9	TRBJ2-7	ASSPRTSGKGEQY
TRBV5-1	TRBJ2-5	ASSFLLAGVGETQY
TRBV18	TRBJ1-1	ASSSRKGQSTEAF
TRBV4-1	TRBJ2-7	ASSQDLAGGSYEQY
TRBV25-1	TRBJ1-4	ASSERIGGSSNEKLF
TRBV5-1	TRBJ2-1	ASSPRGGPCLRNEQF
TRBV29-1	TRBJ2-1	SVDREMANEQF
TRBV29-1	TRBJ2-5	SVEVVETQY
TRBV4-3	TRBJ2-7	ASSQGRVGEQY
TRBV14	TRBJ2-1	ASSQDVTSRSMYNEQF